Listed here are 10 T cell receptor beta chains from one sample, sequenced in a study of blood T cell repertoires in COVID-19. Repertoires were generated with immunoSEQ multiplex PCR, while TCRdb's copy carries only in-frame clones and drops some. The sample shows approximately 97,000 clones, approximately 91% of them seen only once. Sequences were obtained from peripheral blood. The receptors derive from a man between 18 and 29 years old with acute or convalescent COVID-19.

The chain recombines TRBV15 with TRBJ2-7; D not certain. CDR1 is LNHNV, CDR2 YYDKDF, per germline (reference sequence). V lost 5 bases and J 2 bases, leaving 10 bases between the germline ends. The CDR3 is 13 residues long. The CDR3 nucleotides are TGTGCCACCAGCGGTTACAGAACCTACGAGCAGTACTTC. Residues: CATSGYRTYEQYF.

The chain employs TRBV7-2 and TRBJ2-7; D might be TRBD1 (6 bases). Germline CDR1 is SGHTA and CDR2 is FQGNSA. CDR3 length: 15 amino acids. Deletions cut 2 bases from V and 0 bases from J, with 11 bases between. The CDR3 DNA reads as TGTGCCAGCAGCTTAAACAGGGCGACCTCCTACGAGCAGTACTTC. Protein product: CASSLNRATSYEQYF.

As regards this clone: At the DNA level, this CDR3 is encoded by other sequences in the same sample as well. CDR3 bases: TGCGCCAGCAGCTCGGGACAGGGCACAGATACGCAGTATTTT. It translates to CASSSGQGTDTQYF. The V gene is TRBV5-1, the J gene TRBJ2-3; 8 bases fit TRBD1. V trimming: 3 bases; J trimming: 1 base; junction bases outside the gene matches: 1. CDR1 is SGHRS, CDR2 YFSETQ, per germline. This CDR3 is built from 14 residues.

The rearrangement links TRBV5-1 to TRBJ1-6; 9 bases align to TRBD1. Trimming took 4 bases from V and 9 from J; bases not matched to a gene: 8. Germline V lookup: CDR1 SGHRS, CDR2 YFSETQ. This CDR3 has 15 residues. This CDR3 is CASSLGGQGRSPLHF. CDR3 bases: TGCGCCAGCAGCCTGGGGGGACAGGGACGTTCACCCCTCCACTTT.

This clone was seen a single time. V and J are TRBV5-1 and TRBJ2-1; 15 bases fit TRBD2. The trim removed 5 bases at V and 4 bases at J, leaving 7 bases unmatched. There are 17 residues in the CDR3. Germline CDR1 reads SGHRS; CDR2 reads YFSETQ. The CDR3 nucleotides are TGCGCCAGCAGGCCGCCGGGACTAGCGGGAGGTTACAATGAGCAGTTCTTC. Its protein product is CASRPPGLAGGYNEQFF.

The chain couples TRBV9 to TRBJ1-1; TRBD1 aligns across 7 bases. From germline, CDR1 is SGDLS and CDR2 YYNGEE. This CDR3 spans 14 amino acids. V lost 4 bases, J lost 8 bases, and 11 bases stayed unmatched. The CDR3 DNA follows: TGTGCCAGCAGCTCGACGACACAGGGGAGGGAAGCTTTCTTT. As protein: CASSSTTQGREAFF.

This chain connects TRBV6-5 to TRBJ1-6, with TRBD1 identical over 8 bases. Germline values: CDR1 MNHEY, CDR2 SVGAGI. Trimming cost V 7 bases and J 9 bases; bases outside gene matches: 11. The CDR3 is 15 residues long. The CDR3: CASTSGQGRGSPLHF. Here the CDR3 DNA reads TGTGCCAGCACCTCCGGACAGGGAAGAGGTTCACCCCTCCACTTT.

The chain carries TRBV7-2 and TRBJ1-6, with 10 bases lining up with TRBD1. V lost 4 bases, J lost 10 bases, and 13 bases stayed unmatched. Germline assignment: CDR1 SGHTA and CDR2 FQGNSA. The length of the CDR3 is 17 residues. The CDR3 nucleotides are TGTGCCAGCAGCTCAGATTTTTTGGGGACAGGGGACTCACCCCTCCACTTT. Encoded protein: CASSSDFLGTGDSPLHF.

The rearrangement uses TRBV3-1 (or the pseudogene TRBV3-2) and TRBJ2-7, with 7 bases lining up with TRBD1. Unmatched junction bases numbered 6, after V lost 1 base and J lost 6 bases. The length of the CDR3 is 14 residues. The germline CDR1 and CDR2 sequences are LGHDT and YNNKEL (reference sequence). CDR3 DNA: TGTGCCAGCAGCCAAGGCACAGGGGAAGCCGAGCAGTACTTC. This gives the protein CASSQGTGEAEQYF.

This clone has a handful of counts. The chain combines TRBV18 with TRBJ1-1; possible D gene TRBD1, 6 bases. CDR1 is KGHSH and CDR2 is LQKENI in the germline V gene. V gave up 4 bases and J gave up 1 base, with 10 bases separating them. The CDR3 length is 14 residues. CDR3 protein: CASSQQGTNTEAFF. The CDR3 region has the DNA TGTGCCAGCTCACAACAGGGTACGAACACTGAAGCTTTCTTT.